This T cell receptor (beta chain) was sequenced in a study of blood T cell repertoires in COVID-19. The overall study: Sample material is recorded as cDNA or gDNA derived from T cells, B-cell-depleted T cells, or PBMCs.

The data were produced by immunoSEQ multiplex PCR, yet TCRdb's version contains in-frame clones alone and is incomplete. The repertoire consists of about 140,000 clones, with about 87% occurring once and the leading ten covering roughly 5.4%. The CDR3 length is 13 residues. Trimming stripped 11 bases from V and 0 bases from J, with 11 bases between. CDR1 is MNHNY, CDR2 SVGAGI, per germline (reference sequence). This chain uses TRBV6-6 with TRBJ1-5, with a tentative D call TRBD1 (5 bases). The sequenced material came from peripheral blood. The clonotype was recovered from a human donor in a cohort sampled during active COVID-19. The chain's CDR3 is CAGAGDSNQPQHF. For the CDR3, the DNA is TGTGCCGGGGCGGGGGATAGCAATCAGCCCCAGCATTTT.